Below are 3 T cell receptor beta chains sequenced from a single sample in a study of T cells in Graves' hyperthyroidism and ophthalmopathy. Regions amplified from RNA transcripts were the TCR beta CDR3 regions. Using the HTBI primer set, a first-round RT-PCR was run on the TCR CDR3. MiXCR, applied by TCRdb to the multiplex PCR reads, yields one record per CDR3 protein. The data hold roughly 350,000 distinct CDR3 sequences, with roughly 13% observed a single time. Specimen: blood. The receptors here all came from a middle-aged woman with Graves' ophthalmopathy.

This clonotype appeared many times. The CDR3 sequence is CAISQSRTFSEQFF. For the CDR3, the DNA is TGTGCCATCAGCCAATCGAGGACATTCAGTGAGCAGTTCTTC. V is TRBV10-3 and J is TRBJ2-1; D perhaps matches TRBD1 (5 bases). The CDR3 covers 14 residues. V gave up 6 bases and J gave up 9 bases, with 18 bases separating them. Germline V CDR1 and CDR2: ENHRY, SYGVKD.

This chain connects TRBV18 to TRBJ1-6; D is ambiguous. The germline V and J ends were trimmed by 2 bases and 8 bases, with 4 bases remaining between them. CDR3 length: 12 residues. The germline V gene encodes CDR1 KGHSH and CDR2 LQKENI. CDR3 sequence (DNA): TGTGCCAGCTCACCATTGGATTCACCCCTCCACTTT. Encoded protein: CASSPLDSPLHF.

This clonotype was detected only a few times. The genes are TRBV5-5 and TRBJ2-2, with TRBD2 as a possible D gene (7 bases). From germline, CDR1 is SGHKS and CDR2 YYEKEE (reference sequence). The CDR3 extends over 14 amino acids. V lost 3 bases and J 4 bases, leaving 10 bases between the germline ends. The CDR3 bases are TGTGCCAGCAGCTGGGAGGGGGTCACCGGGGAGCTGTTTTTT. Translating gives CASSWEGVTGELFF.